These T cell receptor beta chains were read from a single sample in a study of cytomegalovirus exposure and HLA in healthy donors. Profiled with immunoSEQ multiplex PCR; TCRdb holds only in-frame clones, not every one. This sample carries more than 80,000 clones, roughly 96% of them seen once, and the ten largest clones take 1.3%. Source material: PBMCs. These receptors originate from a woman aged 18-29 years in good health and CMV-seronegative. Each CDR3 is given with its conserved first and last residue. D genes are given only for firm matches. The size of a clone is reported for some rows only, either as once, few or many, or as a class for expanded clones.

CDR3 DNA: TGTGCCAGCAGCCAACAGGGGGGTGAAGCTTTCTTT
CDR3 protein: CASSQQGGEAFF
clone size: NA
CDR3 length: 12
D gene: TRBD1
J gene: TRBJ1-1
V gene: TRBV7-9

CDR3 DNA: TGTGCCAGCAGTTACGGGGGGGGAAACACAGATACGCAGTATTTT
CDR3 protein: CASSYGGGNTDTQYF
clone size: NA
CDR3 length: 15
D gene: TRBD2
J gene: TRBJ2-3
V gene: TRBV6-5

CDR3 DNA: TGTGCCAGTAGATTTCAGGGAGGAAACACTGAAGCTTTCTTT
CDR3 protein: CASRFQGGNTEAFF
clone size: NA
CDR3 length: 14
D gene: NA
J gene: TRBJ1-1
V gene: TRBV19

CDR3 DNA: TGTGCCAGCAGCCCCGGGGTAGCGGGAAGCTACGAGCAGTACTTC
CDR3 protein: CASSPGVAGSYEQYF
clone size: few
CDR3 length: 15
D gene: TRBD2
J gene: TRBJ2-7
V gene: TRBV28

CDR3 DNA: TGTGCCAGCAGCCGCCTGACAGGGGGCTCAGAGACCCAGTACTTC
CDR3 protein: CASSRLTGGSETQYF
clone size: once
CDR3 length: 15
D gene: TRBD1
J gene: TRBJ2-5
V gene: TRBV7-9

CDR3 DNA: TGTGCCTGGAGACAGGGGGACACCGGGGAGCTGTTTTTT
CDR3 protein: CAWRQGDTGELFF
clone size: few
CDR3 length: 13
D gene: TRBD1
J gene: TRBJ2-2
V gene: TRBV30

CDR3 DNA: TGCGCCACTAACGGGGGAGAGACCAAAGAGACCCAGTACTTC
CDR3 protein: CATNGGETKETQYF
clone size: NA
CDR3 length: 14
D gene: NA
J gene: TRBJ2-5
V gene: TRBV5-1

CDR3 DNA: TGTGCCAGCAGCTTAGCTCGGACTTCTCTAAATGAGCAGTTCTTC
CDR3 protein: CASSLARTSLNEQFF
clone size: NA
CDR3 length: 15
D gene: NA
J gene: TRBJ2-1
V gene: TRBV11-2

CDR3 DNA: TGTGCCAGCAGCTTAGGTAGCTATACAGATACGCAGTATTTT
CDR3 protein: CASSLGSYTDTQYF
clone size: NA
CDR3 length: 14
D gene: NA
J gene: TRBJ2-3
V gene: TRBV13

CDR3 DNA: TGTGCCAGCAGCTTTCCCGGGGACTTAGCCTACGAGCAGTACTTC
CDR3 protein: CASSFPGDLAYEQYF
clone size: NA
CDR3 length: 15
D gene: NA
J gene: TRBJ2-7
V gene: TRBV27

CDR3 DNA: TGCGCCAGCAGCCAGGACAGGGTGGCCGGGGAGCTGTTTTTT
CDR3 protein: CASSQDRVAGELFF
clone size: NA
CDR3 length: 14
D gene: TRBD1
J gene: TRBJ2-2
V gene: TRBV4-1